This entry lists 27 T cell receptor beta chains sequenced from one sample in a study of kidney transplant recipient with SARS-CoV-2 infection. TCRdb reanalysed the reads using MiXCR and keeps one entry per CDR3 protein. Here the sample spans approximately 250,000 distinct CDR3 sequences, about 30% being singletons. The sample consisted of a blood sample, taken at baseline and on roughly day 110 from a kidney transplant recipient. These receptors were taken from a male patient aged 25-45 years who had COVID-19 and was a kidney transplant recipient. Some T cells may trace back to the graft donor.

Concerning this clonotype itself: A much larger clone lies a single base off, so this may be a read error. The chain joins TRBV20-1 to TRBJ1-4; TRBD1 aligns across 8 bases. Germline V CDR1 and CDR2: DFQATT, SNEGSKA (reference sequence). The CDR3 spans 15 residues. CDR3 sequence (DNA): TGCGGTGCTAAAGGGTCCGGGACAGGCAGTGAAAAACTGTTTTTT. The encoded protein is CGAKGSGTGSEKLFF.

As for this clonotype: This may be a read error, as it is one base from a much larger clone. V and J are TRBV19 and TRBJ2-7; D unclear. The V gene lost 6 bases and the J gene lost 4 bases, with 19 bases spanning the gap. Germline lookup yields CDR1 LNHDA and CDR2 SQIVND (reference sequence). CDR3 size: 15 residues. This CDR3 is CASSDTETARYEQYF. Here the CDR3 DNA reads TGTGCCAGTAGCGATACCGAGACGGCAAGATACGAGCAGTACTTC.

CDR3 nucleotide sequence: TGTGCCAGCAGCTTGGTTCCGGGGGCCACCTACAATGAGCAGTTCTTC. Translated, it gives CASSLVPGATYNEQFF. The chain has TRBV5-5 and TRBJ2-1; D might be TRBD1 or TRBD2, each matching 6 bases. The germline V gene has CDR1 SGHKS and CDR2 YYEKEE (reference sequence). V was cut by 0 bases and J by 2 bases, with 12 bases left in between. This CDR3 has 16 amino acids. Using reference TRBV5-5 and TRBJ2-1 for the parts outside the CDR3, the full variable domain is DAGVTQSPTHLIKTRGQQVTLRCSPISGHKSVSWYQQVLGQGPQFIFQYYEKEERGRGNFPDRFSARQFPNYSSELNVNALLLGDSALYLCASSLVPGATYNEQFFGPGTRLTVL.

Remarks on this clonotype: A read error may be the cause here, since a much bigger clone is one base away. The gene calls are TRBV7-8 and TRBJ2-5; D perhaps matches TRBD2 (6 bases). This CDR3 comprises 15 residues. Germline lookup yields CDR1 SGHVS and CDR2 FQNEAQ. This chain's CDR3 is CASGLNVAGKETQYF. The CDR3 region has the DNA TGTGCCAGCGGCTTAAATGTGGCGGGAAAGGAGACCCAGTACTTC.

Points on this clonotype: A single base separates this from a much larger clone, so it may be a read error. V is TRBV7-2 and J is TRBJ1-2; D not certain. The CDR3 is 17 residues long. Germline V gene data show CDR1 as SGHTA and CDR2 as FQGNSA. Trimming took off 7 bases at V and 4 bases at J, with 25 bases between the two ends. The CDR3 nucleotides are TGTGCCAGCAACACACTTTACAGAGACGGAAAGACCTATGGCTACACCTTC. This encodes CASNTLYRDGKTYGYTF.

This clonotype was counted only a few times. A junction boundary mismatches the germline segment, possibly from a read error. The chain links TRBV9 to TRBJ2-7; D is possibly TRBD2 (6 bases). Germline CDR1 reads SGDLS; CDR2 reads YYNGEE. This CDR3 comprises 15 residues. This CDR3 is CTSSVGAGVSYEQYF. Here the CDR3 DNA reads TGTACCAGCAGCGTGGGAGCGGGTGTCTCCTACGAGCAGTACTTC.

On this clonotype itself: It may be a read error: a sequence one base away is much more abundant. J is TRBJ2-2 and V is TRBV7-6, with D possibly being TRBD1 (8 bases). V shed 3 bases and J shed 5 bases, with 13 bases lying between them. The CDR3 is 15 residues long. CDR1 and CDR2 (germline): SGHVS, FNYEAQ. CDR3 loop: CASSFTGGETGELFF. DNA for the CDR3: TGTGCCAGCAGCTTCACAGGGGGGGAAACCGGGGAGCTGTTTTTT.

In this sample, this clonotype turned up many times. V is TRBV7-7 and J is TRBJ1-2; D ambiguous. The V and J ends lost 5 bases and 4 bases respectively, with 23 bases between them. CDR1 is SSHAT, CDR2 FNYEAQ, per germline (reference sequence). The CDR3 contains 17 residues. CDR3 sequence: CASSRYTKCRKTYGYTF. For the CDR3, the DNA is TGTGCCAGCAGCAGGTACACTAAGTGCCGAAAGACCTATGGCTACACCTTC.

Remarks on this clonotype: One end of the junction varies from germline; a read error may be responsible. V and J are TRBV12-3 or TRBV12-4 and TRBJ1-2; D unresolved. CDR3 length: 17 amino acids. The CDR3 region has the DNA TGTGCCAGCAGTAATTTTTACAGCTTCCGAGAGACCTATGGCTGCACCTTC. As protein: CASSNFYSFRETYGCTF.

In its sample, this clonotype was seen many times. The CDR3 spells CASSFGPGVVAFF. In DNA, the CDR3 is TGTGCCAGCAGCTTCGGACCGGGCGTCGTAGCTTTCTTT. The rearrangement joins TRBV5-8 to TRBJ1-1; D gene unclear. Trimming pared 2 bases from V and 10 bases from J, leaving 15 bases between. The CDR3 consists of 13 residues. From germline, CDR1 is SGHTS and CDR2 YDEGEE.

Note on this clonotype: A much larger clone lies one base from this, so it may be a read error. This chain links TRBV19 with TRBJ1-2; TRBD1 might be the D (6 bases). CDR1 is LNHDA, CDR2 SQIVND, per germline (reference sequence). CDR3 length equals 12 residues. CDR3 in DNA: TGTACCAGTGTCGGACAGCTCTATGGCTACACCTTC. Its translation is CTSVGQLYGYTF.

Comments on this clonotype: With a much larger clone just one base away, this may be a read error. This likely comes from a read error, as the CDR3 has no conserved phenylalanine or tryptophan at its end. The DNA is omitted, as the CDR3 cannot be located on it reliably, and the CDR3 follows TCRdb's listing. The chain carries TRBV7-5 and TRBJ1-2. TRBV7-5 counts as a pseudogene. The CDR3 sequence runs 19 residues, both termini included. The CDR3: CISVPELWCEVGKTYGYTL.

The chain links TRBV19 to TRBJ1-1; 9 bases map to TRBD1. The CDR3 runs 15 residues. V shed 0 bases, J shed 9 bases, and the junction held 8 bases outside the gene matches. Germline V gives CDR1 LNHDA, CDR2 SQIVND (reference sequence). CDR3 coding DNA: TGTGCCAGTAGTATAGATACAGGGGGCTTTTTGCAAGCTTTCTTT. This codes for CASSIDTGGFLQAFF.

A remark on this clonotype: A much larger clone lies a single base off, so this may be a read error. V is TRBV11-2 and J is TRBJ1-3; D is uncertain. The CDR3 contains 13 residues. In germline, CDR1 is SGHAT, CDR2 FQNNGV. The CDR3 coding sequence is TGTGCCAGCAGCCTCGACGGAAGAAACACCATGTATTTT. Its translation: CASSLDGRNTMYF.

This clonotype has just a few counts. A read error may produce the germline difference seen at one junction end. The CDR3 bases are TGTGCCAGCAGGGAACTCGGGACAGTGGATATGCAGTATTTT. It yields the protein CASRELGTVDMQYF. The V call is TRBV28, the J call TRBJ2-3, with TRBD1 matching over 7 bases. CDR1 and CDR2 from the germline V gene are MDHEN and SYDVKM. This CDR3 is built from 14 residues.

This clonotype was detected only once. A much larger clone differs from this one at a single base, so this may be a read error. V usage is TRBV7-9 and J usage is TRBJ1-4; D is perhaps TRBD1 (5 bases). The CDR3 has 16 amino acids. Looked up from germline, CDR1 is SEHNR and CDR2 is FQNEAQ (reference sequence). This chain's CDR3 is CASSLGPTDGGETLFF. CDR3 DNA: TGTGCCAGCAGCTTAGGGCCGACAGACGGAGGTGAAACACTGTTTTTT.

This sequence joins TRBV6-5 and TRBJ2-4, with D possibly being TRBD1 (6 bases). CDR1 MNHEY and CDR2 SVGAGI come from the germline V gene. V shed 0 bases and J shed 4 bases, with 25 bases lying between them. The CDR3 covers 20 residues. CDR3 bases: TGTGCCAGCAGTTACTCGAGAATACAGGGCCGAGGGAAGATGAAAAACATTCAGTACTTC. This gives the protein CASSYSRIQGRGKMKNIQYF.

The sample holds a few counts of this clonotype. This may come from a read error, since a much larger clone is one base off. The CDR3: CASSVELVPYEQYF. The CDR3 DNA follows: TGTGCCAGCAGCGTAGAACTAGTCCCCTACGAGCAGTACTTC. This sequence joins TRBV9 and TRBJ2-7, with D tentatively TRBD2 (5 bases). Looked up from germline, CDR1 is SGDLS and CDR2 is YYNGEE. CDR3 length equals 14 residues. The V end lost 0 bases, the J end lost 2 bases, and 9 bases lay between the germline ends. Complete variable domain (other parts from reference TRBV9 and TRBJ2-7): DSGVTQTPKHLITATGQRVTLRCSPRSGDLSVYWYQQSLDQGLQFLIQYYNGEERAKGNILERFSAQQFPDLHSELNLSSLELGDSALYFCASSVELVPYEQYFGPGTRLTVT.

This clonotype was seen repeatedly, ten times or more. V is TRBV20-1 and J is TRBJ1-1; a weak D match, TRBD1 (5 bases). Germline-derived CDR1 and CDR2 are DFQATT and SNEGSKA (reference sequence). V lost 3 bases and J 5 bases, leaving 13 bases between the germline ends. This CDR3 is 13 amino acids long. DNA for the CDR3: TGCAGTGCTAGTTGGGGCAGAATAACTGAAGCTTTCTTT. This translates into CSASWGRITEAFF.

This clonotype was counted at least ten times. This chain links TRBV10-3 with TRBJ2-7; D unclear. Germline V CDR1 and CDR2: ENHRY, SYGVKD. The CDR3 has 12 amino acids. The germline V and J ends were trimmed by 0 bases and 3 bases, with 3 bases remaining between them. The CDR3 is CAISESLYEQYF. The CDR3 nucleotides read TGTGCCATCAGTGAGTCGCTCTACGAGCAGTACTTC.

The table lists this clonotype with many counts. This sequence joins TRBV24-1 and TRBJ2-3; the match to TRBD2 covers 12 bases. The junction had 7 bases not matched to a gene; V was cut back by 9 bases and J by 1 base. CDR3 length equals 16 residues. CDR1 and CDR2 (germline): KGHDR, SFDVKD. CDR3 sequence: CATSRLAGEGTDTQYF. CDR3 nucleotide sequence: TGTGCCACCTCCAGACTAGCGGGGGAAGGCACAGATACGCAGTATTTT.

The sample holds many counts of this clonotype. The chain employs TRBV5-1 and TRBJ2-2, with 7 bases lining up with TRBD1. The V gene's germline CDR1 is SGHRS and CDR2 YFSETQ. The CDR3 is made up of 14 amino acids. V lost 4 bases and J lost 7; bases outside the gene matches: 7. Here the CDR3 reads CASSPGQAHGELFF. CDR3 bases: TGCGCCAGCAGCCCCGGACAGGCTCACGGGGAGCTGTTTTTT. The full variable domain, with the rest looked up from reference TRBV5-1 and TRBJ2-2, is KAGVTQTPRYLIKTRGQQVTLSCSPISGHRSVSWYQQTPGQGLQFLFEYFSETQRNKGNFPGRFSGRQFSNSRSEMNVSTLELGDSALYLCASSPGQAHGELFFGEGSRLTVL.

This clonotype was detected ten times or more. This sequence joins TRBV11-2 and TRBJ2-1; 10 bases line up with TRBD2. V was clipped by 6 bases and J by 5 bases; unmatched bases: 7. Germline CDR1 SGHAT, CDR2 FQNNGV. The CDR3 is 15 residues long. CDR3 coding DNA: TGTGCCAGCAGGCGTACTAGCGGGGCTAACAATGAGCAGTTCTTC. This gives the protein CASRRTSGANNEQFF.

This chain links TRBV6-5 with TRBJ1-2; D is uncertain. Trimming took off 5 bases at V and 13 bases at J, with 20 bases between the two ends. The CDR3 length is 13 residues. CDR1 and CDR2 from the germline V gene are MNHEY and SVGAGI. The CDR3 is CASSAMGSPRGTF. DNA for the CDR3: TGTGCCAGCAGTGCTATGGGCAGCCCTCGAGGCACCTTC.

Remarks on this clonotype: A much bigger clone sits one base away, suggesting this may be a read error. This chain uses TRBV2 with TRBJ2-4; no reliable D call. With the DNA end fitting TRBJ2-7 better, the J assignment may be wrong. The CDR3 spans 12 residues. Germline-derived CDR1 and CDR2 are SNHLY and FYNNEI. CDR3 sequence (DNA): TGTGCCGGCTCCCGGCTCCGTCTCGAGCAGTACTTC. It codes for CAGSRLRLEQYF.

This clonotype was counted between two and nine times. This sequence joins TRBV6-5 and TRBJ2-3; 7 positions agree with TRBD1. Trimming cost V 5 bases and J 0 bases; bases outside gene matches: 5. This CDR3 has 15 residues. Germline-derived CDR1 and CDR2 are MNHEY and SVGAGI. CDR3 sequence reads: CASSKTGDSTDTQYF. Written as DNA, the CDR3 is TGTGCCAGCAGTAAAACAGGGGATAGCACAGATACGCAGTATTTT.

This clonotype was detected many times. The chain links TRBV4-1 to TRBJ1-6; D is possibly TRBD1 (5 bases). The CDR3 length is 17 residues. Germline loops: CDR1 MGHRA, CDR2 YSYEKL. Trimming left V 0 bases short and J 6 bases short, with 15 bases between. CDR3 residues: CASSQDRGDSGNSPLHF. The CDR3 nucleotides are TGCGCCAGCAGCCAAGATCGGGGGGATTCCGGTAATTCACCCCTCCACTTT.